This TCR beta chain was found in a study of beta chain features in type 1 diabetes. The investigators reverse transcribed all of the isolated RNA, so they sequenced expressed TCRB transcripts. Assay used: immunoSEQ multiplex PCR; TCRdb lists only in-frame clones, some missing. The data show 810,000 or so clones, with roughly 15% seen just once and 0.02% to 0.025% held by the top ten. CDR1 is MNHEY, CDR2 SMNVEV, per germline (reference sequence). This CDR3 region has 15 residues. V lost 2 bases and J 6 bases, leaving 15 bases between the germline ends. This receptor was identified in a woman between 18 and 29 years old in good health. Sequencing used naive CD4+ T cells from blood. J is TRBJ2-3 and V is TRBV27; D call uncertain. The CDR3 spells CASSLDPPPPDTQYF. DNA of the CDR3: TGTGCCAGCAGTTTAGACCCTCCCCCTCCGGATACGCAGTATTTT.